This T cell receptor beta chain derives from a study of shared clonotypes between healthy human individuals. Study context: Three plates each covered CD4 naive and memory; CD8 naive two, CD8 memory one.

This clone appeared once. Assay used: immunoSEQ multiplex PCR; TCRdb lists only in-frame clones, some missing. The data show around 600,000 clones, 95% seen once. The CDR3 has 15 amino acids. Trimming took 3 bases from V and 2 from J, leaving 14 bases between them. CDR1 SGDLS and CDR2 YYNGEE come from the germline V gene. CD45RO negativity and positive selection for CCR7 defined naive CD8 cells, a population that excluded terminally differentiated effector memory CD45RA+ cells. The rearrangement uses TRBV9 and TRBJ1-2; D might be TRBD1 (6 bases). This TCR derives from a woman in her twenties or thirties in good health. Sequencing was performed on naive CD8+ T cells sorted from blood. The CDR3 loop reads CASSGMRDNNYGYTF. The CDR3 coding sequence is TGTGCCAGCAGCGGAATGAGGGACAACAACTATGGCTACACCTTC. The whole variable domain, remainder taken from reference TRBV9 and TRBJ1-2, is DSGVTQTPKHLITATGQRVTLRCSPRSGDLSVYWYQQSLDQGLQFLIQYYNGEERAKGNILERFSAQQFPDLHSELNLSSLELGDSALYFCASSGMRDNNYGYTFGSGTRLTVV.